This entry lists 14 T cell receptor beta chains sequenced from one sample in a study of identical twins. TCRdb re-analysed the 5' RACE reads in MiXCR, keeping a single row per CDR3 protein. The repertoire holds fewer than 350,000 distinct CDR3 sequences, with under 9.5% as singletons. The same sample was also studied in work on yellow fever vaccine responses in identical twins.

Sequenced input: memory (CD45RO+) T cells sorted from blood. The receptors were gathered from a woman in her late teens or twenties in good health.

The rearrangement uses TRBV12-5 and TRBJ2-1, with D uncertain. CDR1 is LGHNT and CDR2 is FRNRAP in the germline V gene. Trimming removed 5 bases at V and 5 bases at J, with 16 bases between. The CDR3 loop spans 15 amino acids. As DNA, the CDR3 is TGTGCTAGTGGTCCCCCCTCGAGGATCGACAATGAGCAGTTCTTC. Amino acid sequence: CASGPPSRIDNEQFF.

Ten or more counts support this clonotype. This chain connects TRBV20-1 to TRBJ2-7; D not certain. Trimming stripped 6 bases from V and 4 bases from J, with 10 bases between. The V gene's germline CDR1 is DFQATT and CDR2 SNEGSKA (reference sequence). This CDR3 spans 11 amino acids. The CDR3 protein is CSAQLRYEQYF. The CDR3 coding sequence is TGCAGTGCGCAACTCAGATACGAGCAGTACTTC.

The chain uses TRBV25-1 and TRBJ2-1; 15 bases line up with TRBD2. The CDR3 has 15 amino acids. Trimming took 1 base from V and 9 from J; bases not matched to a gene: 1. Germline lookup yields CDR1 MGHDK and CDR2 SYGVNS. The CDR3 DNA sequence: TGTGCCAGCAGTGAATTGGGACTAGCGGGAGGTGAGCAGTTCTTC. Its protein is CASSELGLAGGEQFF. The variable domain in full, with the rest retrieved from reference TRBV25-1 and TRBJ2-1, is EADIYQTPRYLVIGTGKKITLECSQTMGHDKMYWYQQDPGMELHLIHYSYGVNSTEKGDLSSESTVSRIRTEHFPLTLESARPSHTSQYLCASSELGLAGGEQFFGPGTRLTVL.

In its sample, this clonotype was seen a few times. This chain joins TRBV5-1 and TRBJ2-1, with 8 bases lining up with TRBD2. Germline V gene sequence: CDR1 SGHRS, CDR2 YFSETQ. V was pared by 4 bases and J by 4 bases, with 4 bases of the junction left unmatched. The CDR3 totals 14 residues. The CDR3 bases are TGCGCCAGCAGCGTCGGGGGGGAGTACAATGAGCAGTTCTTC. Amino acids: CASSVGGEYNEQFF.

The sample holds many counts of this clonotype. The chain carries TRBV5-1 and TRBJ2-3; the D call may be TRBD1 or TRBD2 (5 bases each). The CDR3 runs 13 residues. Germline loops: CDR1 SGHRS, CDR2 YFSETQ. V lost 6 bases, J lost 0 bases, and 8 bases lay in between. CDR3 region: CASIGTSTDTQYF. The DNA for the CDR3 is TGCGCCAGCATAGGGACGAGCACAGATACGCAGTATTTT.

The chain uses TRBV6-5 and TRBJ2-7; 7 bases match TRBD1. The V segment lost 2 bases and the J segment 1 base; nucleotides outside the gene matches: 14. Germline V gene data show CDR1 as MNHEY and CDR2 as SVGAGI. This CDR3 contains 18 residues. This CDR3 reads CASSYVRFTRQGSYEQYF. CDR3 sequence (DNA): TGTGCCAGCAGTTACGTCAGATTCACACGACAGGGATCCTACGAGCAGTACTTC.

This clonotype showed up just a few times. The chain combines TRBV20-1 with TRBJ1-2, with D unresolved. CDR1 is DFQATT, CDR2 SNEGSKA, per germline (reference sequence). Trimming shortened V by 6 bases and J by 11 bases, and 10 bases separated the two germline ends. The CDR3 is made up of 9 amino acids. DNA of the CDR3: TGCAGTGCAGGAGAAGGTTACACCTTC. Its translation is CSAGEGYTF.

This clonotype was counted ten times or more. This chain connects TRBV28 to TRBJ2-7, with 8 bases that match TRBD1. CDR3 length: 12 residues. Trimming cost V 7 bases and J 7 bases; bases outside gene matches: 6. Germline loops: CDR1 MDHEN, CDR2 SYDVKM. Here the CDR3 DNA reads TGTGCCAGCACTCGGACAGGGCTTGAGCAGTACTTC. It yields the protein CASTRTGLEQYF.

This clonotype was observed a few times. The chain combines TRBV5-6 with TRBJ2-7; D is unclear. CDR1 and CDR2 from the germline V gene are SGHDT and YYEEEE. The CDR3 is 12 amino acids. Trimming shortened V by 6 bases and J by 0 bases, and 7 bases separated the two germline ends. As DNA, the CDR3 is TGTGCCAGCAAAGGTAGCTCCTACGAGCAGTACTTC. As protein: CASKGSSYEQYF.

This rearrangement joins TRBV20-1 to TRBJ2-7; a weak D match, TRBD1 (5 bases). This CDR3 comprises 13 residues. The V and J ends lost 1 base and 3 bases respectively, with 10 bases between them. Germline-derived CDR1 and CDR2 are DFQATT and SNEGSKA (reference sequence). CDR3 nucleotide sequence: TGCAGTGCTAGAGGGACATCCAGCTACGAGCAGTACTTC. It codes for CSARGTSSYEQYF.

The DNA of the CDR3 is TGTGCCAGCAGTTTCCCCCCGGGGGATACGCAGTATTTT. This codes for CASSFPPGDTQYF. The chain combines TRBV12-3 or TRBV12-4 with TRBJ2-3; D possibly corresponds to TRBD2 (5 bases). The ends were cut back, 3 bases at V and 6 bases at J, with 10 bases in the middle. CDR3 length: 13 residues.

This clonotype was detected ten times or more. The genes are TRBV3-1 and TRBJ1-2, with D hard to call. Trimming removed 4 bases from V and 0 bases from J, with 9 bases in between. The germline CDR1 and CDR2 sequences are LGHDT and YNNKEL (reference sequence). The CDR3 length is 14 residues. The CDR3: CASSPPGANYGYTF. The CDR3 DNA sequence: TGTGCCAGCAGCCCGCCAGGAGCTAACTATGGCTACACCTTC. The variable domain in full, completed from reference TRBV3-1 and TRBJ1-2, reads DTAVSQTPKYLVTQMGNDKSIKCEQNLGHDTMYWYKQDSKKFLKIMFSYNNKELIINETVPNRFSPKSPDKAHLNLHINSLELGDSAVYFCASSPPGANYGYTFGSGTRLTVV.

The table lists this clonotype with a few counts. The CDR3 DNA sequence: TGTGCCAGCAGCTTAGCGGGAGCGGTAAAGACCCAGTACTTC. It yields the protein CASSLAGAVKTQYF. The chain has TRBV7-8 and TRBJ2-5, with D tentatively TRBD2 (5 bases). The CDR3 sequence is 14 residues long. V was clipped by 0 bases and J by 6 bases, with 11 bases between them. Per germline, CDR1 SGHVS and CDR2 FQNEAQ. The full variable domain, with the rest looked up from reference TRBV7-8 and TRBJ2-5, is GAGVSQSPRYKVAKRGQDVALRCDPISGHVSLFWYQQALGQGPEFLTYFQNEAQLDKSGLPSDRFFAERPEGSVSTLKIQRTQQEDSAVYLCASSLAGAVKTQYFGPGTRLLVL.

This clonotype has at least ten counts. The chain carries TRBV20-1 and TRBJ1-5; a possible D gene is TRBD1 (5 bases). V was trimmed by 1 base and J by 4 bases, leaving 11 bases between them. This CDR3 has 14 residues. CDR1 and CDR2 (germline): DFQATT, SNEGSKA (reference sequence). The chain's CDR3 is CSARGGGENQPQHF. The CDR3 DNA reads as TGCAGTGCTAGAGGGGGAGGGGAGAATCAGCCCCAGCATTTT.